The subject of this entry is one T cell receptor (beta chain). The antigen is not known. These data come from a study of CD8 T cells in Susac syndrome. Sequencing targeted TCR beta in blood CD8+ and CD4+ T cells. Random hexamers served to reverse transcribe roughly 0.45 to 1 ug RNA. In TCRdb, the immunoSEQ multiplex PCR reads were re-called with MiXCR into one record per CDR3 protein. Found here are around 220,000 distinct CDR3 sequences, roughly nine tenths of them singletons; the top ten hold about 0.12%. Study-level findings and limits: As the study acknowledged, the number of individuals in its TCR sequencing and HLA analysis was relatively small.

Sequences were obtained from CD8+ T cells from PBMCs. The receptor was derived from a human donor with multiple sclerosis.

The CDR3 bases are TGTGCCAGCAGCCAAGAGTTCCACTATGGCTACACCTTC. Its translation is CASSQEFHYGYTF. The J gene is TRBJ1-2, the V gene TRBV14, with D uncertain. The CDR3 covers 13 residues. V lost 0 bases, J lost 3 bases, and 5 bases lay in between. CDR1 SGHDN and CDR2 FVKESK come from the germline V gene.